The sequence of this T cell receptor beta chain was determined in a study of beta chain features in type 1 diabetes (dated by TCRdb to 2017 to 2018). Concerning the study at large: Mean age, gender distribution, total cell number and subset yield were not different between patients and healthy donors. Across all samples, about 110 million sorted cells were examined, and cell number per subset correlated strongly with RNA yield. Regulatory and stem cell-like memory subsets were obtained from only 8 patients and roughly 8 healthy donors, while naive and central memory subsets were obtained from all 30 or so donors. The study compared the TCRB repertoires of sorted circulating CD4+ T cell subsets in recently diagnosed type 1 diabetes patients with those in matched healthy donors.

From each donor, a single peripheral blood sample of around 120 mL on average was drawn into heparinised tubes. Using a panel that included CD45RO, CCR7, CD25, CD127, CD95 and CD27, naive, central memory, regulatory and stem cell-like memory CD4+ T cells were sorted on a BD FACSAria II. Every sorted population had a purity above 95%. Right away, PBMCs were isolated by Lymphoprep density gradient centrifugation and were stained directly, with no culture step. So that batch effects would be minimized, each experiment stained and sorted samples in pairs, pairing one healthy donor with one patient. The germline V gene gives CDR1 as SNHLY and CDR2 as FYNNEI. V is clipped by 3 bases and J by 9 bases, and the sequence between their germline boundaries is 21 bases long. The CDR3 sequence holds 17 residues, the cysteine and phenylalanine included. The only DNA kept is the CDR3, 51 bases in frame from the first base.

The research as a whole found: Because small numbers of individuals were included in the HLA sub-analyses, any influence of HLA type on TCRB rearrangement was left unresolved. Naive, central memory and regulatory TCRB repertoires appeared more similar among patients than among healthy donors. Sequencing cDNA rather than genomic DNA could over-represent highly expressing activated cells, although activation and CD3 levels did not differ between groups. PCR may preferentially amplify shorter templates, but because patient and control samples were amplified and corrected together, any resulting skew would affect both groups equally. Patients with type 1 diabetes made fewer insertions and deleted more nucleotides at VDJ recombination sites, implying thymic rearrangement abnormalities. In all four CD4+ subsets, TCRB CDR3 length was moderately but significantly shorter in type 1 diabetes patients.

The entire isolated RNA was reverse transcribed using the High Capacity cDNA Reverse Transcription Kit, and thus expressed TCRB transcripts were sequenced. Deep immunoSEQ sequencing was applied to naive, central memory and regulatory T cell samples, giving an average of roughly 3.5 million total reads per sample. Sorted cells were lysed in RLT buffer, and RNA was extracted using DNase-treated RNeasy Micro or Mini kits according to cell number. Each cell subset was processed separately to prevent cross-contamination, with patient and healthy donor samples processed together. Using the immunoSEQ multiplex PCR, TCRB sequences were amplified from cDNA into 87-bp fragments spanning the CDR3 region. Sequencing of the amplicons was performed on the Illumina HiSeq platform. In the original analysis: PCR bias was corrected computationally using synthetic template baselines, and reads within Hamming distance 2 were collapsed, with unmergeable singletons discarded. Reads were aligned against IMGT so that V, D and J genes, CDR3 length and insertions or deletions at six rearrangement sites could be assigned. Within each subset, clonotype counts were normalized to sorted cell number, and only after that were true diversity and Gini coefficients computed with the tcR R package. Repertoire sharing was quantified using the overlap coefficient calculated on TCRB nucleotide sequences. As stored in TCRdb, this immuneACCESS dataset retains in-frame rearrangements with V and J assigned. A fraction of the clones does not appear; measured against another copy, unresolved V genes explain less than half of the discrepancy, and the remainder lacks a known reason. The DNA gave D and trimming, while V, J and clone size come from that table. The sample contains 150,000 or so clones, 9.2% of them found a single time. The top ten clones comprise 0.68% of the sample.

For this clone: Its cognate antigen has yet to be identified. Base qualities are not recorded, but no much larger clone differs from it by a single base.

This clonotype was obtained from a man aged 18 to 35 in good health. Source material: central memory CD4+ T cells from blood. The chain uses TRBV2 and TRBJ1-6, with TRBD1 perhaps the D gene, on 6 matching bases. The DNA sequence is as follows: TGTGCCAGCAGTGATATTCCGGCAGGGGTAGTAGGTTCACCCCTCCACTTT. This translates into CASSDIPAGVVGSPLHF.